These 30 T cell receptor beta chains originate from one sample sequenced in a study of blood T cell repertoires in COVID-19. The method was immunoSEQ multiplex PCR; TCRdb's version includes in-frame clones alone and lacks a portion of them. The sample includes 250,000 to 400,000 clones, 75% to 90% of them seen just once. The specimen sequenced was peripheral blood. Receptor source: a woman in her 30s with COVID-19, enrolled during active disease.

The chain is built from TRBV10-3 and TRBJ1-2; possible D gene TRBD1, 6 bases. Germline CDR1 reads ENHRY; CDR2 reads SYGVKD. V was cut by 2 bases and J by 2 bases, with 9 bases left in between. This CDR3 contains 14 residues. The CDR3 sequence: CAISETGTNYGYTF. The CDR3 nucleotides read TGTGCCATCAGTGAGACAGGGACGAACTATGGCTACACCTTC.

CDR3 sequence: CASSNTDGYNSPLHF. In nucleotides, the CDR3 is TGTGCCAGTAGCAATACCGACGGGTATAATTCACCCCTCCACTTT. This sequence joins TRBV19 and TRBJ1-6; D gene ambiguous. The V gene's germline CDR1 is LNHDA and CDR2 SQIVND (reference sequence). The CDR3 length is 15 residues. Deletions cut 6 bases from V and 4 bases from J, with 13 bases between.

This clone has only one observation. The rearrangement uses TRBV5-1 and TRBJ2-7; 8 nucleotides align to TRBD2. Germline V CDR1 and CDR2: SGHRS, YFSETQ. CDR3 length: 15 amino acids. Unmatched junction bases numbered 9, after V lost 0 bases and J lost 7 bases. In DNA, the CDR3 is TGCGCCAGCAGCTTGGAAGGGCGGGGGGACCGTGAGCAGTACTTC. Translation: CASSLEGRGDREQYF. The full variable domain, its missing parts supplied by reference TRBV5-1 and TRBJ2-7, is KAGVTQTPRYLIKTRGQQVTLSCSPISGHRSVSWYQQTPGQGLQFLFEYFSETQRNKGNFPGRFSGRQFSNSRSEMNVSTLELGDSALYLCASSLEGRGDREQYFGPGTRLTVT.

The CDR3, as DNA: TGTGCCAGCAGTTTCCTAGCGGGAGCGGAACGTACGCAGTATTTT. Translated, it gives CASSFLAGAERTQYF. V is TRBV6-2 or TRBV6-3 and J is TRBJ2-3, with TRBD2 identical over 10 bases. This CDR3 comprises 15 residues. With 4 bases clipped from V and 8 bases from J, the junction kept 9 bases outside the gene matches. The germline V gene encodes CDR1 MNHEY and CDR2 SVGEGT.

The gene calls are TRBV19 and TRBJ2-1; 9 positions agree with TRBD2. The ends lost 4 bases at V and 4 bases at J; junction bases unmatched: 2. The CDR3 runs 14 residues. The V gene's germline CDR1 is LNHDA and CDR2 SQIVND (reference sequence). The CDR3 nucleotides are TGTGCCAGTAGTAGCGGGAGGGGTTACAATGAGCAGTTCTTC. This gives the protein CASSSGRGYNEQFF.

V is TRBV7-2 and J is TRBJ2-2; a possible D gene is TRBD2 (6 bases). The germline CDR1 and CDR2 sequences are SGHTA and FQGNSA. The V end was cut by 0 bases, the J end by 5 bases, with 13 bases between. The CDR3 contains 16 residues. CDR3 residues: CASSLALADNTGELFF. CDR3 nucleotides: TGTGCCAGCAGCTTAGCATTAGCGGACAATACCGGGGAGCTGTTTTTT.

The CDR3 DNA sequence: TGTGCTAGTGGTTTGGTACTAGCGGGACAGCCCTCCTACAATGAGCAGTTCTTC. It is translated as CASGLVLAGQPSYNEQFF. V and J are TRBV12-5 and TRBJ2-1; 10 nucleotides agree with TRBD2. The CDR3 is made up of 18 amino acids. The V and J ends lost 0 bases and 0 bases, in that order; junction bases with no gene match: 5. CDR1 LGHNT and CDR2 FRNRAP come from the germline V gene.

The chain is built from TRBV7-3 and TRBJ1-1, with D unresolved. Germline V gene lookup returns CDR1 SGHTA and CDR2 FQGTGA. Trimming left V 3 bases short and J 4 bases short, with 9 bases between. The CDR3 spans 13 residues. CDR3 region: CASSFSAGTEAFF. CDR3 sequence (DNA): TGTGCCAGCAGCTTCTCGGCGGGCACTGAAGCTTTCTTT.

The gene calls are TRBV19 and TRBJ1-2, with 7 positions matching TRBD1. The V gene's germline CDR1 is LNHDA and CDR2 SQIVND (reference sequence). The CDR3 is made up of 16 amino acids. The J segment lost 5 bases and the V segment lost 3 bases, leaving 12 bases of the junction unmatched. The CDR3 protein is CASSIQIGQATYGYTF. The CDR3 coding sequence is TGTGCCAGTAGTATCCAAATAGGACAGGCTACTTATGGCTACACCTTC.

The chain uses TRBV18 and TRBJ2-2; D gene ambiguous. Per germline, CDR1 KGHSH and CDR2 LQKENI. V was trimmed by 0 bases and J by 2 bases, leaving 13 bases between them. The length of the CDR3 is 17 residues. In nucleotides, the CDR3 is TGTGCCAGCTCACCACCTCCTCGCGGAAAAAACACCGGGGAGCTGTTTTTT. Amino acid sequence: CASSPPPRGKNTGELFF.

The V call is TRBV27, the J call TRBJ2-3; weak D call: TRBD1 (5 bases). V lost 0 bases and J lost 6, with 7 bases in between. The CDR3 totals 13 residues. Germline V gene lookup returns CDR1 MNHEY and CDR2 SMNVEV (reference sequence). CDR3 sequence: CASSLSSGDTQYF. The CDR3 nucleotides read TGTGCCAGCAGTTTATCATCAGGGGATACGCAGTATTTT.

Points on this clone: This specimen includes other DNA sequences encoding the same CDR3. The chain recombines TRBV5-1 with TRBJ1-1; no firm D call. Germline V CDR1 and CDR2: SGHRS, YFSETQ. With 0 bases removed from V and 1 base from J, the gap between germline ends came to 7 bases. There are 14 residues in the CDR3. The CDR3 nucleotides are TGCGCCAGCAGCTTGGATCCGGGGAACACTGAAGCTTTCTTT. It translates to CASSLDPGNTEAFF. The full variable domain, rest sourced from reference TRBV5-1 and TRBJ1-1, is KAGVTQTPRYLIKTRGQQVTLSCSPISGHRSVSWYQQTPGQGLQFLFEYFSETQRNKGNFPGRFSGRQFSNSRSEMNVSTLELGDSALYLCASSLDPGNTEAFFGQGTRLTVV.

The chain links TRBV11-2 to TRBJ2-3; TRBD2 matches at 8 bases. Germline V lookup: CDR1 SGHAT, CDR2 FQNNGV. This CDR3 has 15 residues. Unmatched junction bases numbered 7, after V lost 5 bases and J lost 3 bases. The CDR3 nucleotides are TGTGCCAGCAGCCGGGCGGGAGGTAGTACAGATACGCAGTATTTT. It yields the protein CASSRAGGSTDTQYF. Filled out from reference TRBV11-2 and TRBJ2-3, the complete variable domain reads EAGVAQSPRYKIIEKRQSVAFWCNPISGHATLYWYQQILGQGPKLLIQFQNNGVVDDSQLPKDRFSAERLKGVDSTLKIQPAKLEDSAVYLCASSRAGGSTDTQYFGPGTRLTVL.

The chain is built from TRBV3-1 (or the pseudogene TRBV3-2) and TRBJ1-5; TRBD1 matches at 8 bases. With 1 base clipped from V and 5 bases from J, the junction kept 10 bases outside the gene matches. The CDR3 loop spans 17 amino acids. Germline V gene lookup returns CDR1 LGHDT and CDR2 YNNKEL (reference sequence). CDR3 region: CASSQGFQDRAYQPQHF. In nucleotides, the CDR3 is TGTGCCAGCAGCCAAGGGTTTCAGGACAGGGCATATCAGCCCCAGCATTTT.

The chain combines TRBV7-9 with TRBJ2-7; 7 bases line up with TRBD1. The J segment lost 6 bases and the V segment lost 5 bases, leaving 19 bases of the junction unmatched. This CDR3 contains 17 residues. The germline gives CDR1 SEHNR, CDR2 FQNEAQ (reference sequence). The DNA of the CDR3 is TGTGCCAGCAGCGCCCCAACCCTCGGGCAGGGGGTCGGCGAGCAGTACTTC. Its translation is CASSAPTLGQGVGEQYF.

The V call is TRBV5-1, the J call TRBJ2-5; 11 nucleotides line up with TRBD1. Looked up from germline, CDR1 is SGHRS and CDR2 is YFSETQ. This CDR3 comprises 15 residues. V shed 7 bases and J 4 bases; nucleotides not matched to a gene: 9. CDR3 sequence (DNA): TGCGCCAGCTTCCGGGACAGGGGGGGAGGAGAGACCCAGTACTTC. It translates to CASFRDRGGGETQYF.

This chain uses TRBV5-8 with TRBJ1-6; D not certain. The CDR3 has 15 amino acids. V lost 0 bases and J lost 4, with 8 bases in between. In germline, CDR1 is SGHTS, CDR2 YDEGEE. The DNA of the CDR3 is TGTGCCAGCAGCTTGGTAACCCAGTATAATTCACCCCTCCACTTT. This gives the protein CASSLVTQYNSPLHF.

The CDR3 protein is CASSSRPGVTNEKLFF. Here the CDR3 DNA reads TGTGCCAGTAGCTCCAGGCCGGGAGTGACTAATGAAAAACTGTTTTTT. This sequence joins TRBV19 and TRBJ1-4; D uncertain. CDR3 length: 16 residues. Germline V gene sequence: CDR1 LNHDA, CDR2 SQIVND (reference sequence). V lost 6 bases and J lost 2, with 16 bases in between.

This chain links TRBV5-4 with TRBJ2-7; 9 nucleotides agree with TRBD2. With V trimmed by 2 bases and J by 0 bases, 6 bases remained unmatched. CDR3 length: 16 residues. Germline CDR1 and CDR2: SGHNT and YYREEE (reference sequence). The CDR3 bases are TGTGCCAGCAGCTTAGCGGGAGGACGTAGCTCCTACGAGCAGTACTTC. Protein sequence: CASSLAGGRSSYEQYF.

V and J are TRBV7-2 and TRBJ2-1; a weak D match, TRBD2 (6 bases). The V gene lost 4 bases and the J gene lost 4 bases, with 14 bases spanning the gap. Looked up from germline, CDR1 is SGHTA and CDR2 is FQGNSA. The CDR3 sequence is 15 residues long. The CDR3 is CASSSWGGVYNEQFF. Written as DNA, the CDR3 is TGTGCCAGCAGCTCCTGGGGAGGAGTATACAATGAGCAGTTCTTC.

The chain carries TRBV7-2 and TRBJ1-1; D is ambiguous. The ends were cut back, 0 bases at V and 1 base at J, with 6 bases in the middle. Germline V CDR1 and CDR2: SGHTA, FQGNSA. This CDR3 is built from 14 residues. DNA for the CDR3: TGTGCCAGCAGCTTAGCGAGCCGGAACACTGAAGCTTTCTTT. This codes for CASSLASRNTEAFF. Combining the CDR3 with reference TRBV7-2 and TRBJ1-1 gives the whole variable domain GAGVSQSPSNKVTEKGKDVELRCDPISGHTALYWYRQSLGQGLEFLIYFQGNSAPDKSGLPSDRFSAERTGGSVSTLTIQRTQQEDSAVYLCASSLASRNTEAFFGQGTRLTVV.

The rearrangement joins TRBV9 to TRBJ1-1, with TRBD1 identical over 7 bases. The J segment lost 5 bases and the V segment lost 4 bases, leaving 11 bases of the junction unmatched. Germline lookup yields CDR1 SGDLS and CDR2 YYNGEE. The CDR3 runs to 15 residues. CDR3 DNA: TGTGCCAGCAGCCTACAGGACAGGTGGGGGACTGAAGCTTTCTTT. This sequence encodes CASSLQDRWGTEAFF.

The rearrangement links TRBV24-1 to TRBJ2-2; maybe TRBD1 (6 bases). CDR3 length: 15 residues. The V end was cut by 4 bases, the J end by 0 bases, with 8 bases between. Germline CDR1 KGHDR, CDR2 SFDVKD. In DNA form, the CDR3 reads TGTGCCACCAGTGACGACAGGCCGAACACCGGGGAGCTGTTTTTT. Residues: CATSDDRPNTGELFF.

This sequence joins TRBV13 and TRBJ1-3; no definite D call. V lost 3 bases to trimming and J lost 0 bases, with 6 bases between them. This CDR3 contains 14 residues. Germline V lookup: CDR1 PRHDT, CDR2 FYEKMQ (reference sequence). The CDR3 bases are TGTGCCAGCAGCTTGTACAGCTCTGGAAACACCATATATTTT. This codes for CASSLYSSGNTIYF. Full variable domain (outside the CDR3, taken from reference TRBV13 and TRBJ1-3): AAGVIQSPRHLIKEKRETATLKCYPIPRHDTVYWYQQGPGQDPQFLISFYEKMQSDKGSIPDRFSAQQFSDYHSELNMSSLELGDSALYFCASSLYSSGNTIYFGEGSWLTVV.

The chain uses TRBV7-9 and TRBJ2-7; a weak D match, TRBD1 (6 bases). Germline CDR1 SEHNR, CDR2 FQNEAQ (reference sequence). The CDR3 length is 12 residues. V was cut by 0 bases and J by 7 bases, with 7 bases left in between. This CDR3 is CASSLAGTEQYF. CDR3 nucleotide sequence: TGTGCCAGCAGCTTAGCCGGGACAGAGCAGTACTTC.

The gene calls are TRBV30 and TRBJ1-4, with TRBD1 matching over 7 bases. V was clipped by 0 bases and J by 7 bases; unmatched bases: 11. This CDR3 is built from 16 residues. Germline CDR1 and CDR2: GTSNPN and SVGIG (reference sequence). The CDR3: CAWSVRRGQRGEKLFF. Written as DNA, the CDR3 is TGTGCCTGGAGTGTACGACGGGGACAGAGGGGTGAAAAACTGTTTTTT.

V usage is TRBV6-5 and J usage is TRBJ2-1; maybe TRBD2 (5 bases). The CDR3 is made up of 12 amino acids. Germline V gene data show CDR1 as MNHEY and CDR2 as SVGAGI. Trimming shortened V by 6 bases and J by 7 bases, and 10 bases separated the two germline ends. The CDR3 bases are TGTGCCAGCAGGATACCGGGGAATGAGCAGTTCTTC. Translating it yields CASRIPGNEQFF.

The rearrangement links TRBV5-1 to TRBJ1-4; 8 bases are a match to TRBD1. Per germline, CDR1 SGHRS and CDR2 YFSETQ. The CDR3 covers 14 residues. With V trimmed by 0 bases and J by 14 bases, 9 bases remained unmatched. The CDR3 sequence is CASSLDGRGLGLFF. The CDR3 DNA reads TGCGCCAGCAGCTTGGACGGCAGGGGGCTGGGTCTGTTTTTT.

This clone was seen a few times. The V gene is TRBV7-8, the J gene TRBJ2-5; D may be TRBD1 (5 bases). V lost 0 bases and J lost 5, with 16 bases in between. CDR1 and CDR2 from the germline V gene are SGHVS and FQNEAQ. The CDR3 contains 16 residues. Written as DNA, the CDR3 is TGTGCCAGCAGCTTAGCTACGGGCAGGGTTACGGAGACCCAGTACTTC. Translated: CASSLATGRVTETQYF.

V gene TRBV7-3 combines with J gene TRBJ1-6, with D possibly being TRBD1 (5 bases). Looked up from germline, CDR1 is SGHTA and CDR2 is FQGTGA. V dropped 3 bases and J dropped 8 bases, with 8 bases sitting between them. The CDR3 spans 13 residues. The chain's CDR3 is CASSFGGDSPLHF. As DNA, the CDR3 is TGTGCCAGCAGCTTTGGAGGGGATTCACCCCTCCACTTT.